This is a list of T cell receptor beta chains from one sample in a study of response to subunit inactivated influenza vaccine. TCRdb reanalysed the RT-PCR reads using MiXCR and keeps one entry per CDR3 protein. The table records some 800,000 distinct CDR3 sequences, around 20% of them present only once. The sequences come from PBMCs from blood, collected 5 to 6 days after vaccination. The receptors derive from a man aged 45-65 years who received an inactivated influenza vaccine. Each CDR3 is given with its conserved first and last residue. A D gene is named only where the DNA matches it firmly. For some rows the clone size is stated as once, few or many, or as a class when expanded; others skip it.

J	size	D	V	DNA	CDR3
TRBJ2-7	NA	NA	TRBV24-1	TGTGCCACCAGTGATTTAGCCCGCGGAGGGGGAGGTGAGCAGTACTTC	CATSDLARGGGGEQYF
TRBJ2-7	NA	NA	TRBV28	TGTGCCAGCAGTTCTAAGGAAGAGAGCTCCTACGAGCAGTACTTC	CASSSKEESSYEQYF
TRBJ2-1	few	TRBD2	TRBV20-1	TGCAGTGCTAGTCAAGCGGGAGAATGGAATGAGCAGTTCTTC	CSASQAGEWNEQFF
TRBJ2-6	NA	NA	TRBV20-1	TGCAGTGCTAGGGCCAGCCCCTCTGGGGCCAACGTCCTGACTTTC	CSARASPSGANVLTF
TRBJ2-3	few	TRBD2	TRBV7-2	TGTGCCAGCAGAGCACTAGCGGGAGTGTCGCAGTATTTT	CASRALAGVSQYF
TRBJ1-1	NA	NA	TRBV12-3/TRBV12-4	TGTGCCAGCAGTTTAGCAGGGTACATGAACACTGAAGCTTTCTTT	CASSLAGYMNTEAFF
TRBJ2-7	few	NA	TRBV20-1	TGCAGTGCTAGTGTAGCAGTCTCCTACGAGCAGTACTTC	CSASVAVSYEQYF
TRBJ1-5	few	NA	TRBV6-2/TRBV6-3	TGTGCCAGCAGTTACAGATTTAGCAATCAGCCCCAGCATTTT	CASSYRFSNQPQHF
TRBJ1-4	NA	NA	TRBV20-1	TGCAGTGCTAGGGACAGCCGATTTAATGAAAAACTGTTTTTT	CSARDSRFNEKLFF
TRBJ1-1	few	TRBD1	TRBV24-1	TGTGCCACCAGTGATTCCTCTGTGACAGGGGTAGAAGCTTTCTTT	CATSDSSVTGVEAFF
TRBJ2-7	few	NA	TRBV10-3	TGTGCCATCAGTGATATTTACGGTTCCTACGAGCAGTACTTC	CAISDIYGSYEQYF
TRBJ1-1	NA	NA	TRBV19	TGTGCCAGTACCGATCGGGGGTTCCACACTGAAGCTTTCTTT	CASTDRGFHTEAFF
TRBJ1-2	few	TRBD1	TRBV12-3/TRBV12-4	TGTGCCAGCAGTTTCGGTCAGGGGGGGGATTATGGCTACACCTTC	CASSFGQGGDYGYTF
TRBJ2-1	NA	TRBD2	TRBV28	TGTGCCAGCAGTCTGACTAGCGGGATCGGCAATGAGCAGTTCTTC	CASSLTSGIGNEQFF
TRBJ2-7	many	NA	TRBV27	TGTGCCAGGGACGTAGAGGTCCCCTTC	CARDVEVPF
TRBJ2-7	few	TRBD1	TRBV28	TGTGCCAGCAGTCCTGGGACAGGGGCAACCTACTACGAGCAGTACTTC	CASSPGTGATYYEQYF
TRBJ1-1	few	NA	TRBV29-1	TGCAGCGTTGCGGTAGATCAGGATGAAGCTTTCTTT	CSVAVDQDEAFF
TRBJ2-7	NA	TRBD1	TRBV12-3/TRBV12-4	TGTGCCAGCACCCCGGGACAGGGTGGTAGGTACGAGCAGTACTTC	CASTPGQGGRYEQYF
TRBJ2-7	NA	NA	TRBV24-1	TGTGCCACCAGTGATTTCGGGACACCCTACGAGCAGTACTTC	CATSDFGTPYEQYF
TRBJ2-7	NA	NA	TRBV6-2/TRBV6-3	TGTGCCAGCAGTTACATGGACAGACTCTCCTACGAGCAGTACTTC	CASSYMDRLSYEQYF
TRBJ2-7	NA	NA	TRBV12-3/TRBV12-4	TGTGCCAGCAGTTTAATCTCAGCCAGGCGCGAGCAGTACTTC	CASSLISARREQYF
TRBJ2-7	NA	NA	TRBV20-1	TGCAGTGCTAGGGTCTCAGCGATCGGTGAGCAGTACTTC	CSARVSAIGEQYF
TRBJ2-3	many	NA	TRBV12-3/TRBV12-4	TGTGCCAGCAGTTTAGCGGGAGGCGAAGATACGCAGTATTTT	CASSLAGGEDTQYF
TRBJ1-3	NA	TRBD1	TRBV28	TGTGCCAGCAGCCCCGGGACAGGGGGGGGAAACACCATATATTTT	CASSPGTGGGNTIYF
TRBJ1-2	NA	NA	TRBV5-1	TGCGCCAGCAGCTTGGACGGGACTGCGAGAGTGGATGGCTACACCTTC	CASSLDGTARVDGYTF
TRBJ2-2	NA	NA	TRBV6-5	TGTGCCAGCAGTTACTCCCCGCTAGCGCCGAACACCGGGGAGCTGTTTTTT	CASSYSPLAPNTGELFF